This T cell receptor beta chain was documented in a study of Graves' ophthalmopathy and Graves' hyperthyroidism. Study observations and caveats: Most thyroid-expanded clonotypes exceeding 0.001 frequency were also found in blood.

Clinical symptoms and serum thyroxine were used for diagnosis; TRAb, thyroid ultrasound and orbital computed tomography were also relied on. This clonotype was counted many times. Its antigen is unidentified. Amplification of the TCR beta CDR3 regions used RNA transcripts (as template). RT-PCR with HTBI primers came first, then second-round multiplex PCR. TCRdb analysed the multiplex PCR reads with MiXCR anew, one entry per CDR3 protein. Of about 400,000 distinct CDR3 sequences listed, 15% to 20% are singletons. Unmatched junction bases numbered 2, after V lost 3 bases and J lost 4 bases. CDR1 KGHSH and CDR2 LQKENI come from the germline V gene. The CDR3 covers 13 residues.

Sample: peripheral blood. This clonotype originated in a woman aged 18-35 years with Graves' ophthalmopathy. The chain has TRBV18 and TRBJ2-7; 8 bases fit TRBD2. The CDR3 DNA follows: TGTGCCAGCTCACCTGGGACTAGGTACGAGCAGTACTTC. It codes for CASSPGTRYEQYF.